The entry below describes one T cell receptor (beta chain). Its antigen is unidentified. Looked up from germline, CDR1 is ENHRY and CDR2 is SYGVKD. The CDR3 consists of 15 residues. Deletions cut 2 bases from V and 5 bases from J, with 13 bases between. The sample comes from a study of early T cells in non-severe SARS-CoV-2 infection. Broader study findings: There was a bias toward anti-spike CD8 responses in VDJdb matching, which missed private and CD4 specificities.

cDNA molecules, individually, were tagged with unique molecular identifiers. A single record per CDR3 protein comes from TCRdb applying MiXCR to the 5' RACE reads. Of tens of thousands of distinct CDR3 sequences listed, roughly 4.4% are singletons. The gene calls are TRBV10-3 and TRBJ2-1, with D perhaps being TRBD1 or TRBD2 (7 bases each). This receptor was taken from an adult who was a healthcare worker with PCR-confirmed SARS-CoV-2 infection or an uninfected control (not recorded which). The source material was whole blood. The CDR3 sequence: CAISEPSGTDNEQFF. The CDR3 DNA is TGTGCCATCAGTGAGCCAAGCGGGACAGACAATGAGCAGTTCTTC.